What follows describes a single T cell receptor beta chain. Its target is not known. The sample comes from a study of T-cell memory formation after mild COVID-19. As for the study in general: TCR clusters were mostly donor specific. Points from the study as a whole: CD4+ bias marked clones expanding day 15 to 37, unlike balanced contracting clones.

This CDR3 comprises 14 residues. Germline V CDR1 and CDR2: SGHRS, YFSETQ. V lost 1 base to trimming and J lost 4 bases, with 11 bases between them. Via MiXCR, TCRdb re-called the 5' RACE reads, giving one row per CDR3 protein. The repertoire holds just over 60,000 distinct CDR3 sequences, about 9.4% seen once, with about 1.1% in the top ten. The TCR sequence derives from a man between 18 and 29 years old who had mild COVID-19 (a few samples of this study predate the infection). Cell type and time point are not known. This chain joins TRBV5-1 and TRBJ2-5, with D possibly matching TRBD1 (6 bases). Sequencing was performed on PBMCs or a T cell subset sorted from them (not recorded which). DNA of the CDR3: TGCGCCAGCAGCTTGATGGGACAAGGAGAGACCCAGTACTTC. It codes for CASSLMGQGETQYF.